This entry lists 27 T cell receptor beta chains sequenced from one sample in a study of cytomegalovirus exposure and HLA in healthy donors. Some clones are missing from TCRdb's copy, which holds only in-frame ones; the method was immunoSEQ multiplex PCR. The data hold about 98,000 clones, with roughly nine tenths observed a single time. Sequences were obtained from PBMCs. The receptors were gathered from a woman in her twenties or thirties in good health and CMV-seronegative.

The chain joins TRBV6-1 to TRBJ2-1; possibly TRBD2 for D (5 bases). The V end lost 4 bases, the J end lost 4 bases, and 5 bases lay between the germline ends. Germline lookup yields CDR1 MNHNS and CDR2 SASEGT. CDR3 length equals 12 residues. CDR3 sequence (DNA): TGTGCCAGCAGTGGGACTTACAATGAGCAGTTCTTC. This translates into CASSGTYNEQFF.

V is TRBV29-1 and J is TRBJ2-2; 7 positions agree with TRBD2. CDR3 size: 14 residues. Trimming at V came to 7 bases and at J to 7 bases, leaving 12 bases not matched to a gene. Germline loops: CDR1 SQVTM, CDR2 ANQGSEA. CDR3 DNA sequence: TGCAGCGCTAGCGGAGGGATAAAGGTCGGGGAGCTGTTTTTT. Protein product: CSASGGIKVGELFF.

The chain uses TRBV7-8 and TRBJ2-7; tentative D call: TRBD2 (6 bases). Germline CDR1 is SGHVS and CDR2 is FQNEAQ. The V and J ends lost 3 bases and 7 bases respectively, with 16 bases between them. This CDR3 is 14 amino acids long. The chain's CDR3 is CASSFTVGGGEQYF. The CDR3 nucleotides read TGTGCCAGCAGCTTCACAGTGGGCGGAGGGGAGCAGTACTTC.

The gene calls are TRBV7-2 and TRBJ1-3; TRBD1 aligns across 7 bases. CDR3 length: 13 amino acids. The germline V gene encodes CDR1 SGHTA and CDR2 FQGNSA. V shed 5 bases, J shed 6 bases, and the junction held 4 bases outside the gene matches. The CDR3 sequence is CASSPGTANTIYF. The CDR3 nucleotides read TGTGCCAGCAGCCCCGGGACAGCAAACACCATATATTTT.

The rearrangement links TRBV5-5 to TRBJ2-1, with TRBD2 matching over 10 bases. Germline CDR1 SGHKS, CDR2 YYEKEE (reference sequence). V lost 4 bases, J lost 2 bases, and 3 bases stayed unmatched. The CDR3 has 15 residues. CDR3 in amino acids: CASSTTSGAYNEQFF. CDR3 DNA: TGTGCCAGCAGCACCACTAGCGGGGCCTACAATGAGCAGTTCTTC.

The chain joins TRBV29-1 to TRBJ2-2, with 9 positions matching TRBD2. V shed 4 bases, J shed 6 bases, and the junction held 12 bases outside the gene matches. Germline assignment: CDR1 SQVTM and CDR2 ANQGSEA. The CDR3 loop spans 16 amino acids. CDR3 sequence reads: CSVGSFAGGPSGELFF. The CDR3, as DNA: TGCAGCGTTGGGTCCTTCGCGGGGGGGCCCTCCGGGGAGCTGTTTTTT.

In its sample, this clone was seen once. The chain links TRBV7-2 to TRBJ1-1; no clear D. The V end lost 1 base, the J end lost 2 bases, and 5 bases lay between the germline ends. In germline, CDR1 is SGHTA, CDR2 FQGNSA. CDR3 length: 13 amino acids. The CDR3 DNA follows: TGTGCCAGCAGCTTAGAAGCTAACACTGAAGCTTTCTTT. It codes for CASSLEANTEAFF.

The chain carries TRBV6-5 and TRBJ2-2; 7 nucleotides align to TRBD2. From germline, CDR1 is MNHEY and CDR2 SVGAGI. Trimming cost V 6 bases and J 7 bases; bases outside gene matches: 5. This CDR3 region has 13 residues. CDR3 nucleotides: TGTGCCAGCAGGGGAGGGGTCCTCGGGGAGCTGTTTTTT. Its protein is CASRGGVLGELFF.

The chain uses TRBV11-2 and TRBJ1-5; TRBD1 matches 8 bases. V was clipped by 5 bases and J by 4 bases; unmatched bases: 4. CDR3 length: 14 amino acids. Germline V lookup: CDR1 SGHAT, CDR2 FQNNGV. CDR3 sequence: CASSARTGNQPQHF. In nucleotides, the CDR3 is TGTGCCAGCAGCGCCCGGACAGGGAATCAGCCCCAGCATTTT.

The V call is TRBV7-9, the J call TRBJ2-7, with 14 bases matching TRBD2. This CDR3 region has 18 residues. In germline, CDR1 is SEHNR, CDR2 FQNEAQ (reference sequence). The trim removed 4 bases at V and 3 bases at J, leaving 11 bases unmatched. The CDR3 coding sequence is TGTGCCAGCAGCTCGACTAGCGGGAGGGTCCTCAGATTCTACGAGCAGTACTTC. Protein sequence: CASSSTSGRVLRFYEQYF.

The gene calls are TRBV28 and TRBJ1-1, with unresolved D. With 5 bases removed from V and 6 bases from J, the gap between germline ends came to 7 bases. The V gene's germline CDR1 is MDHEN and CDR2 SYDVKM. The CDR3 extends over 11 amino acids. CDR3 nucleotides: TGTGCCAGCAGTCAGACTCCTGAAGCTTTCTTT. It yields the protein CASSQTPEAFF. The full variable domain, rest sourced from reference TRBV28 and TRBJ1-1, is DVKVTQSSRYLVKRTGEKVFLECVQDMDHENMFWYRQDPGLGLRLIYFSYDVKMKEKGDIPEGYSVSREKKERFSLILESASTNQTSMYLCASSQTPEAFFGQGTRLTVV.

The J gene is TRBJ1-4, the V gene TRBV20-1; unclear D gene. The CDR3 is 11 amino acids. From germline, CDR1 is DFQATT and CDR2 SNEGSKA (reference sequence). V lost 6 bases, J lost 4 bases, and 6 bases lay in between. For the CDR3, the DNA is TGCAGTGCCGTTCTTAATGAAAAACTGTTTTTT. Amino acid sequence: CSAVLNEKLFF.

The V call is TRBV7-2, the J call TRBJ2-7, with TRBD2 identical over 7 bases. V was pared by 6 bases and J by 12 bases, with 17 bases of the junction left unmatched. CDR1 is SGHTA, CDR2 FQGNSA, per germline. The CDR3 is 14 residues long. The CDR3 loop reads CASSPRAGRGRGYF. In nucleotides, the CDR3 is TGTGCCAGCAGTCCCCGGGCGGGGAGGGGAAGGGGGTACTTC.

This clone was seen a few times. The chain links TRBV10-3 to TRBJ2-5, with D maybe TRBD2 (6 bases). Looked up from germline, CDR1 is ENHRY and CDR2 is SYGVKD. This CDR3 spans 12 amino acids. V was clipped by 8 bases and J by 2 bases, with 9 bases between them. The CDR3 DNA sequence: TGTGCCATCGGAGGGCGTCAAGAGACCCAGTACTTC. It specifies CAIGGRQETQYF.

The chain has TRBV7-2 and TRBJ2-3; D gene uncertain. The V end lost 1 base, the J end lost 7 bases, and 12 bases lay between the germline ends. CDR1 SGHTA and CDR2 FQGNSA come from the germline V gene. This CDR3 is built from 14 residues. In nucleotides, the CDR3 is TGTGCCAGCAGCTTAGTATCCTCCACTAATACGCAGTATTTT. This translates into CASSLVSSTNTQYF. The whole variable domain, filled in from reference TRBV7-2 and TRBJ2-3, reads GAGVSQSPSNKVTEKGKDVELRCDPISGHTALYWYRQSLGQGLEFLIYFQGNSAPDKSGLPSDRFSAERTGGSVSTLTIQRTQQEDSAVYLCASSLVSSTNTQYFGPGTRLTVL.

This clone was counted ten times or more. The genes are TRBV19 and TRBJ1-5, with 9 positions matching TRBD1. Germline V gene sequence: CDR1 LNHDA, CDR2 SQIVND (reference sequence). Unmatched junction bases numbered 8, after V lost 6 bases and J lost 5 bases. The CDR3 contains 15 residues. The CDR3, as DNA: TGTGCCAGTAGACGGGACAGGGCGGGGGATCAGCCCCAGCATTTT. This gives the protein CASRRDRAGDQPQHF.

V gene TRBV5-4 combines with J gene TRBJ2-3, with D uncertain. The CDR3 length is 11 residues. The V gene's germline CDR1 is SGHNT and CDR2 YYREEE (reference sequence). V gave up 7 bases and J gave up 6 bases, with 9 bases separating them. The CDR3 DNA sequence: TGTGCCAGCTTCGACACCGATACGCAGTATTTT. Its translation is CASFDTDTQYF.

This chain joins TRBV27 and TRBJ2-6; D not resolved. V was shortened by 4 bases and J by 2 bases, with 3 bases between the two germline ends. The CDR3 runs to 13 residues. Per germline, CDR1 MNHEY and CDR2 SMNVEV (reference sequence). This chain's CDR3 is CASSYTGANVLTF. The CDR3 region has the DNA TGTGCCAGCAGTTACACTGGGGCCAACGTCCTGACTTTC.

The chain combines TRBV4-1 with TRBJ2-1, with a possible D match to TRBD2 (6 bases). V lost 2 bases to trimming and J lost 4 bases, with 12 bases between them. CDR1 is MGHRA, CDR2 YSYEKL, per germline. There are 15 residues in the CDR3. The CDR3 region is CASSQRGGTYNEQFF. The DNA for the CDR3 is TGCGCCAGCAGCCAAAGGGGCGGGACTTACAATGAGCAGTTCTTC.

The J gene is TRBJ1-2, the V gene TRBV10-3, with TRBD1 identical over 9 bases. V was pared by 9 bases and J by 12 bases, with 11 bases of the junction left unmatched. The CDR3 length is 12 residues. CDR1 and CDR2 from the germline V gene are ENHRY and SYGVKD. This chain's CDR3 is CAIGTGLEGDTF. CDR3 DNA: TGTGCCATTGGGACAGGGCTGGAAGGTGACACCTTC.

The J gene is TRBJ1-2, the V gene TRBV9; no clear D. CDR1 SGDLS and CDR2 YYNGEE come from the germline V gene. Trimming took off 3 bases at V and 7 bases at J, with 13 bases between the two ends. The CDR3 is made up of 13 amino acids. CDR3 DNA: TGTGCCAGCAGCGCCTCGGGGAGACCTGGCTACACCTTC. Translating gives CASSASGRPGYTF.

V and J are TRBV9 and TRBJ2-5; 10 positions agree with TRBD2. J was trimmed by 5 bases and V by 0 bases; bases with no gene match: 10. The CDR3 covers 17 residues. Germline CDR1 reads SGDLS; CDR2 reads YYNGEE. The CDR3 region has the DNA TGTGCCAGCAGCGTAGGTCCCGCTAGCGGGAGTTTGGAGACCCAGTACTTC. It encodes CASSVGPASGSLETQYF.

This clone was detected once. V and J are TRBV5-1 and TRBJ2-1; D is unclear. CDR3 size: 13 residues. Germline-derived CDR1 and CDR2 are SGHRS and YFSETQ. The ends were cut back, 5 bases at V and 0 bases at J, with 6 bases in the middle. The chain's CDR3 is CASSRSSYNEQFF. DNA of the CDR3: TGCGCCAGCAGTCGGAGCTCCTACAATGAGCAGTTCTTC.

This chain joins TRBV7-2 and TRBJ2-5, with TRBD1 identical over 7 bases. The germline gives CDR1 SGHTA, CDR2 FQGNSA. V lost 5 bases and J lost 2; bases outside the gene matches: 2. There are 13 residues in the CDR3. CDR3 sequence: CASSRDRQETQYF. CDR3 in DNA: TGTGCCAGCAGCCGGGACAGACAAGAGACCCAGTACTTC. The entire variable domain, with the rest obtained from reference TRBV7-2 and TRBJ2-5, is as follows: GAGVSQSPSNKVTEKGKDVELRCDPISGHTALYWYRQSLGQGLEFLIYFQGNSAPDKSGLPSDRFSAERTGGSVSTLTIQRTQQEDSAVYLCASSRDRQETQYFGPGTRLLVL.

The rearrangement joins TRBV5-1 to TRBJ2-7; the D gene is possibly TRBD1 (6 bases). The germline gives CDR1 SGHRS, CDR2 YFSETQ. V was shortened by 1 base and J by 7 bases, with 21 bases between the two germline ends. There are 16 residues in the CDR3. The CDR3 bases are TGCGCCAGCAGCTTGTTAGGGACACCATCGACGGGGGAGCAGTACTTC. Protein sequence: CASSLLGTPSTGEQYF. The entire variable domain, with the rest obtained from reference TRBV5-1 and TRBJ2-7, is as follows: KAGVTQTPRYLIKTRGQQVTLSCSPISGHRSVSWYQQTPGQGLQFLFEYFSETQRNKGNFPGRFSGRQFSNSRSEMNVSTLELGDSALYLCASSLLGTPSTGEQYFGPGTRLTVT.

The CDR3 DNA reads as TGTGCCAGCAGCCTAGGTGGAGGGGAAGCTTTCTTT. It encodes CASSLGGGEAFF. The gene calls are TRBV6-1 and TRBJ1-1; D call uncertain. V lost 6 bases and J 8 bases, leaving 13 bases between the germline ends. The CDR3 has 12 amino acids. Germline V gene lookup returns CDR1 MNHNS and CDR2 SASEGT.

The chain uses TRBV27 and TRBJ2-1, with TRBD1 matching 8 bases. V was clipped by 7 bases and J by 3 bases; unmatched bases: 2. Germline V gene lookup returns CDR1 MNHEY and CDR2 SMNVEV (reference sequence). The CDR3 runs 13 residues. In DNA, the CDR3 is TGTGCCAGCACCGGACAGGGCTACAATGAGCAGTTCTTC. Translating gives CASTGQGYNEQFF.